This T cell receptor beta chain was profiled in a study of identical twins. This CDR3 region has 18 residues. In germline, CDR1 is SQVTM, CDR2 ANQGSEA. The J segment lost 2 bases and the V segment lost 6 bases, leaving 12 bases of the junction unmatched. TCRdb called the 5' RACE reads again in MiXCR, with one record for every CDR3 protein. The data contain 250,000 or so distinct CDR3 sequences, around 8.3% of them seen just once; the ten biggest clones take up 2.5% to 3.5%. This clonotype was counted ten times or more. The same specimen was also included in a second study, on yellow fever vaccine responses in identical twins.

Input material: CD8+ T cells sorted from blood. The J gene is TRBJ2-1, the V gene TRBV29-1; 14 positions agree with TRBD2. The receptor's source is a woman aged 18-30 years in good health. The CDR3 is CSVEAGLAGDSPYNEQFF. The CDR3 DNA reads as TGCAGCGTCGAGGCGGGACTAGCGGGAGATTCGCCCTACAATGAGCAGTTCTTC.